A selection of T cell receptor beta chains follows, all from one sample in a study of blood T cell repertoires in COVID-19. The table came from immunoSEQ multiplex PCR; TCRdb's copy has only in-frame clones and leaves some out. This sample carries about 280,000 clones, around four fifths of them seen once, and the ten largest clones take 8% to 9.5%. The sequencing sample was made of peripheral blood. Receptors were obtained from a woman in her forties or fifties who had recovered from COVID-19. The CDR3 runs from the conserved cysteine through the conserved F or W. The D gene is left open where the match is weak. Only part of the rows carry a size: once, few, many, or a class if the clone is expanded.

size,J,V,D,CDR3,DNA
once,TRBJ2-7,TRBV9,-,CASSVASSGIDEQYF,TGTGCCAGCAGCGTAGCATCGTCAGGGATAGACGAGCAGTACTTC
-,TRBJ2-1,TRBV19,TRBD2,CASCLAGADNEQFF,TGTGCCAGTTGTCTAGCGGGAGCTGACAATGAGCAGTTCTTC
-,TRBJ1-3,TRBV11-2,-,CASSTEAYYSGNTIYF,TGTGCCAGCAGCACCGAGGCCTACTACTCTGGAAACACCATATATTTT
many,TRBJ2-7,TRBV28,TRBD1,CASSSGQGFEQYF,TGTGCCAGCAGCTCGGGACAGGGGTTCGAGCAGTACTTC
-,TRBJ1-1,TRBV7-3,-,CASSFQPTGEAFF,TGTGCCAGCAGCTTCCAGCCAACAGGAGAAGCTTTCTTT
-,TRBJ2-5,TRBV7-2,-,CASSLQVEETQYF,TGTGCCAGCAGTTTACAGGTGGAAGAGACCCAGTACTTC
-,TRBJ1-2,TRBV28,-,CASNDQGLYGYTF,TGTGCCAGCAATGACCAGGGTCTCTATGGCTACACCTTC
once,TRBJ1-1,TRBV20-1,-,CSAKRNTEAFF,TGCAGTGCTAAGAGGAACACTGAAGCTTTCTTT
-,TRBJ1-5,TRBV14,-,CASSQNRDQPQHF,TGTGCCAGCAGCCAGAACAGGGATCAGCCCCAGCATTTT
-,TRBJ2-1,TRBV18,-,CASSPSGHEQFF,TGTGCCAGCTCACCGAGCGGGCATGAGCAGTTCTTC
many,TRBJ1-4,TRBV5-4,-,CASSPDGGDEKLFF,TGTGCCAGCAGCCCCGATGGAGGGGATGAAAAACTGTTTTTT
-,TRBJ2-6,TRBV7-2,TRBD1,CASINDRGAGANVLTF,TGTGCCAGCATTAACGACAGGGGCGCTGGGGCCAACGTCCTGACTTTC
-,TRBJ2-1,TRBV7-3,TRBD1,CASSPTGTGIYEQFF,TGTGCCAGCAGCCCCACCGGGACAGGGATTTATGAGCAGTTCTTC
-,TRBJ2-5,TRBV5-5,TRBD2,CASSLGPSGGETQYF,TGTGCCAGCAGCTTGGGCCCTAGCGGGGGAGAGACCCAGTACTTC
-,TRBJ1-1,TRBV7-6,TRBD1,CASSSDGTDSSRPMNTEAFF,TGTGCCAGCAGCTCCGATGGGACAGACTCCTCCCGACCTATGAACACTGAAGCTTTCTTT
once,TRBJ2-3,TRBV28,TRBD1,CASSFPTDPGTGDDTQYF,TGTGCCAGCAGTTTCCCGACAGACCCAGGGACAGGAGATGATACGCAGTATTTT
-,TRBJ2-7,TRBV29-1,TRBD2,CSVGEGVDYEQYF,TGCAGCGTTGGGGAGGGAGTGGACTACGAGCAGTACTTC
-,TRBJ2-5,TRBV7-3,-,CASSLLAGVETQYF,TGTGCCAGCAGCCTCCTGGCAGGGGTGGAGACCCAGTACTTC
-,TRBJ2-2,TRBV2,-,CASKGTDSNTGELFF,TGTGCCAGCAAAGGGACTGACTCGAACACCGGGGAGCTGTTTTTT
-,TRBJ2-3,TRBV9,-,CASSAGGHVDTQYF,TGTGCCAGCAGCGCCGGGGGGCACGTGGATACGCAGTATTTT
-,TRBJ1-3,TRBV7-3,-,CASSLGGASGNTIYF,TGTGCCAGCAGCTTAGGGGGCGCGTCTGGAAACACCATATATTTT
-,TRBJ1-1,TRBV5-4,-,CASSLDGVRNTEAFF,TGTGCCAGCAGCTTGGACGGGGTGAGGAACACTGAAGCTTTCTTT